These 27 T cell receptor beta chains came from one sample sequenced in a study of identical twins. One entry per CDR3 protein, called by TCRdb with MiXCR from the 5' RACE reads. The table lists 500,000 to 600,000 distinct CDR3 sequences, around 20% of them singletons. This same sample was also taken into another study, of T cells expressing NK-cell markers.

Sequencing input: CD4+ T cells sorted from blood. The receptor set was obtained from a woman younger than 35 in good health.

CDR3: CASSSGLAGAFTGELFF. In DNA form, the CDR3 reads TGTGCCAGCAGTTCAGGACTAGCGGGGGCCTTCACCGGGGAGCTGTTTTTT. The V gene is TRBV27, the J gene TRBJ2-2; 13 bases map to TRBD2. The J segment lost 4 bases and the V segment lost 4 bases, leaving 6 bases of the junction unmatched. Germline CDR1 and CDR2: MNHEY and SMNVEV (reference sequence). The CDR3 totals 17 residues.

The table lists this clonotype with a few counts. The gene calls are TRBV20-1 and TRBJ1-1; a possible D gene is TRBD1 (5 bases). The CDR3 is made up of 13 amino acids. Germline V CDR1 and CDR2: DFQATT, SNEGSKA (reference sequence). V dropped 6 bases and J dropped 1 base, with 12 bases sitting between them. DNA of the CDR3: TGCAGTGCCGCAGCCGACAGGAACACTGAAGCTTTCTTT. Translating gives CSAAADRNTEAFF.

The chain couples TRBV29-1 to TRBJ1-2; D gene ambiguous. Germline lookup yields CDR1 SQVTM and CDR2 ANQGSEA. The CDR3 covers 11 residues. V lost 2 bases and J lost 13, with 14 bases in between. CDR3 loop: CSVETGFSCTF. The CDR3 nucleotides are TGCAGCGTTGAAACCGGGTTCAGCTGCACCTTC.

This clonotype was seen just once. V and J are TRBV20-1 and TRBJ2-7; 8 bases are shared with TRBD2. The V gene's germline CDR1 is DFQATT and CDR2 SNEGSKA (reference sequence). Trimming took 1 base from V and 6 from J; bases not matched to a gene: 8. This CDR3 is built from 14 residues. This CDR3 reads CSARVPGLVGEQYF. The CDR3, as DNA: TGCAGTGCTAGAGTGCCGGGACTAGTCGGCGAGCAGTACTTC.

This clonotype showed up just a few times. The chain employs TRBV20-1 and TRBJ2-5; D remains unclear. CDR1 is DFQATT and CDR2 is SNEGSKA in the germline V gene (reference sequence). V was pared by 5 bases and J by 1 base, with 14 bases between. The CDR3 contains 14 residues. CDR3 loop: CSASLPPTQETQYF. CDR3 DNA sequence: TGCAGTGCTTCCCTCCCCCCTACCCAAGAGACCCAGTACTTC.

This clonotype was found many times. The chain recombines TRBV4-2 with TRBJ2-3; 8 bases line up with TRBD2. CDR3 length: 17 residues. The V gene end was trimmed by 1 base and the J gene end by 4 bases; junction bases not matched to a gene: 10. The germline V gene encodes CDR1 LGHNA and CDR2 YNFKEQ. CDR3 coding DNA: TGTGCCAGCAGCCAAGCAAGGGTAGCGGGGAGGGCAGATACGCAGTATTTT. It translates to CASSQARVAGRADTQYF.

This clonotype was counted between two and nine times. The junction departs from the called germline gene at one end, perhaps through a read error. The chain uses TRBV5-6 and TRBJ2-7; 9 bases agree with TRBD2. There are 14 residues in the CDR3. Germline assignment: CDR1 SGHDT and CDR2 YYEEEE. The DNA of the CDR3 is TGTGCCAGCAGCTGGGGGACTAGCTCCCACGAGCAGTACTTC. Residues: CASSWGTSSHEQYF.

V usage is TRBV7-8 and J usage is TRBJ2-1; 12 nucleotides align to TRBD2. CDR3 length: 14 amino acids. Trimming took 7 bases from V and 6 from J; bases not matched to a gene: 4. The germline CDR1 and CDR2 sequences are SGHVS and FQNEAQ. The CDR3 loop is CASTTSGSANEQFF. CDR3 in DNA: TGTGCCAGCACGACTAGCGGGAGCGCCAATGAGCAGTTCTTC.

The J gene is TRBJ2-1, the V gene TRBV29-1; no clear D gene. The CDR3 runs 12 residues. The V gene's germline CDR1 is SQVTM and CDR2 ANQGSEA. V was shortened by 4 bases and J by 3 bases, with 7 bases between the two germline ends. CDR3 in DNA: TGCAGCGTTGCTGGGTTCTACAATGAGCAGTTCTTC. This translates into CSVAGFYNEQFF.

This clonotype appeared a few times. The chain joins TRBV4-2 to TRBJ2-1; D might be TRBD1 (6 bases). The V gene's germline CDR1 is LGHNA and CDR2 YNFKEQ. Trimming took off 2 bases at V and 5 bases at J, with 19 bases between the two ends. This CDR3 is built from 17 residues. The CDR3 coding sequence is TGTGCCAGCAGCCAAAAGTTGACCAGGGGAGTGGACAATGAGCAGTTCTTC. It yields the protein CASSQKLTRGVDNEQFF.

CDR3 residues: CSAKRVGTSSTDTQYF. In DNA, the CDR3 is TGCAGTGCTAAACGAGTAGGGACGAGTAGCACAGATACGCAGTATTTT. The chain carries TRBV20-1 and TRBJ2-3; either TRBD1 or TRBD2 may supply D (5 bases each). CDR1 DFQATT and CDR2 SNEGSKA come from the germline V gene (reference sequence). Between the trimmed V and J ends, which lost 4 bases and 0 bases, there was a span of 17 bases. The CDR3 contains 16 residues.

The gene calls are TRBV12-3 or TRBV12-4 and TRBJ2-1; the D gene could be TRBD1 or TRBD2 (5 bases each). CDR3 length: 12 amino acids. With 3 bases removed from V and 9 bases from J, the gap between germline ends came to 9 bases. CDR3 coding DNA: TGTGCCAGCAGTTTGGGGGTCAGTGAGCAGTTCTTC. Its translation is CASSLGVSEQFF.

V usage is TRBV29-1 and J usage is TRBJ1-1, with no clear D. The CDR3 covers 13 residues. Trimming shortened V by 0 bases and J by 3 bases, and 8 bases separated the two germline ends. Per the germline V gene, CDR1 is SQVTM and CDR2 is ANQGSEA. The CDR3 DNA sequence: TGCAGCGTTGAAGAACAAGTTTACACTGAAGCTTTCTTT. Residues: CSVEEQVYTEAFF.

This clonotype was recorded a few times. The chain has TRBV6-2 or TRBV6-3 and TRBJ2-7; D call uncertain. Looked up from germline, CDR1 is MNHEY and CDR2 is SVGEGT. The CDR3 extends over 12 amino acids. V was trimmed by 6 bases and J by 7 bases, leaving 13 bases between them. The CDR3 coding sequence is TGTGCCAGCAGCCCTTCCACGAGGGAGCAGTACTTC. Translated, it gives CASSPSTREQYF.

This chain uses TRBV10-2 with TRBJ1-5; the D is unclear. CDR1 is WSHSY, CDR2 SAAADI, per germline. V dropped 6 bases and J dropped 0 bases, with 6 bases sitting between them. There are 13 residues in the CDR3. The CDR3 sequence: CASRDYSNQPQHF. CDR3 sequence (DNA): TGCGCCAGCAGGGACTATAGCAATCAGCCCCAGCATTTT.

The genes are TRBV10-3 and TRBJ2-5; 8 bases map to TRBD2. After removal of 4 bases from V and 5 bases from J, the junction contained 12 bases not matched to a gene. The length of the CDR3 is 16 residues. CDR1 is ENHRY and CDR2 is SYGVKD in the germline V gene. The CDR3 DNA reads as TGTGCCATCAGTGCGGGAGGGGCAGGACTCCGGGAGACCCAGTACTTC. Its protein product is CAISAGGAGLRETQYF.

This clonotype was observed a handful of times. V is TRBV5-1 and J is TRBJ2-1, with D possibly called TRBD1 or TRBD2 (5 bases each). The length of the CDR3 is 16 residues. V was shortened by 4 bases and J by 3 bases, with 17 bases between the two germline ends. Germline-derived CDR1 and CDR2 are SGHRS and YFSETQ. The CDR3 spells CASSLTVGGNYNEQFF. In DNA form, the CDR3 reads TGCGCCAGCAGCCTAACCGTTGGGGGAAACTACAATGAGCAGTTCTTC.

This clonotype was observed a few times. The V gene is TRBV11-2, the J gene TRBJ2-1; D is unclear. The V end lost 2 bases, the J end lost 6 bases, and 8 bases lay between the germline ends. CDR3 length equals 13 residues. Germline lookup yields CDR1 SGHAT and CDR2 FQNNGV. The DNA of the CDR3 is TGTGCCAGCAGCTTAATTTTCGTCAATGAGCAGTTCTTC. Translation gives CASSLIFVNEQFF.

This chain connects TRBV10-2 to TRBJ2-5; 8 nucleotides align to TRBD1. Losses at the gene ends were 7 bases for V and 4 bases for J; bases not matched to a gene: 11. The CDR3 length is 15 residues. The germline V gene encodes CDR1 WSHSY and CDR2 SAAADI. The CDR3 region has the DNA TGCGCCAGCAACATCGGACAGGGAATGGGAGAGACCCAGTACTTC. Amino acids: CASNIGQGMGETQYF.

The table lists this clonotype with many counts. This sequence joins TRBV4-1 and TRBJ2-1; 7 bases are shared with TRBD2. The CDR3 extends over 17 amino acids. J gave up 2 bases and V 4 bases, and 11 bases lay outside the gene matches. Germline CDR1 and CDR2: MGHRA and YSYEKL. This chain's CDR3 is CASSPPWAGATYNEQFF. The DNA of the CDR3 is TGCGCCAGCAGCCCTCCGTGGGCGGGAGCTACCTACAATGAGCAGTTCTTC.

This clonotype was found many times. CDR3 nucleotides: TGCGCCAGCAGCTTGGAACACCAGAAGACTGAAGCTTTCTTT. This translates into CASSLEHQKTEAFF. The rearrangement uses TRBV5-1 and TRBJ1-1, with D unclear. The V end lost 0 bases, the J end lost 5 bases, and 11 bases lay between the germline ends. CDR1 and CDR2 from the germline V gene are SGHRS and YFSETQ. The CDR3 sequence is 14 residues long.

V gene TRBV20-1 combines with J gene TRBJ2-4; TRBD2 aligns across 7 bases. This CDR3 has 14 amino acids. The V and J ends lost 5 bases and 5 bases, in that order; junction bases with no gene match: 9. Germline V gives CDR1 DFQATT, CDR2 SNEGSKA (reference sequence). The CDR3: CSAGGGTGQNIQYF. CDR3 DNA sequence: TGCAGTGCTGGGGGAGGGACGGGGCAAAACATTCAGTACTTC.

This clonotype was counted a few times. V gene TRBV7-2 combines with J gene TRBJ2-7, with no clear D. CDR1 is SGHTA, CDR2 FQGNSA, per germline. V shed 5 bases and J shed 3 bases, with 17 bases lying between them. There are 15 residues in the CDR3. DNA for the CDR3: TGTGCCAGCAGCCCACACTTCAGCAGACACTACGAGCAGTACTTC. Its translation is CASSPHFSRHYEQYF.

The chain employs TRBV20-1 and TRBJ2-5; 7 bases are shared with TRBD2. V gave up 5 bases and J gave up 0 bases; unmatched junction bases: 12. CDR1 and CDR2 (germline): DFQATT, SNEGSKA (reference sequence). This CDR3 is built from 16 residues. The DNA of the CDR3 is TGCAGTGCTCCTCCCTTGGGAGGGAGGTACCAAGAGACCCAGTACTTC. As protein: CSAPPLGGRYQETQYF.

This clonotype appeared a few times. The chain has TRBV2 and TRBJ1-2, with 7 bases aligning to TRBD1. The CDR3 is 15 amino acids. The germline gives CDR1 SNHLY, CDR2 FYNNEI. Losses at the gene ends were 6 bases for V and 4 bases for J; bases not matched to a gene: 11. In nucleotides, the CDR3 is TGTGCCAGCAGCGCTCGGAAAGGGACAGTCTATGGCTACACCTTC. Translated, it gives CASSARKGTVYGYTF.

The V gene is TRBV18, the J gene TRBJ1-2; TRBD1 is a possible D gene (6 bases). From germline, CDR1 is KGHSH and CDR2 LQKENI. The CDR3 consists of 14 residues. The V end lost 5 bases, the J end lost 7 bases, and 17 bases lay between the germline ends. The CDR3 loop is CASSGQPGASGYTF. CDR3 DNA: TGTGCCAGCTCAGGACAGCCTGGAGCCTCTGGCTACACCTTC.

This clonotype was observed many times. The rearrangement joins TRBV20-1 to TRBJ2-5; 7 bases are shared with TRBD1. V lost 6 bases and J lost 5; bases outside the gene matches: 3. The germline gives CDR1 DFQATT, CDR2 SNEGSKA (reference sequence). The CDR3 is 11 residues long. CDR3 sequence: CSANRGETQYF. The CDR3 DNA reads as TGCAGTGCCAACAGGGGCGAGACCCAGTACTTC.